The 16 T cell receptor beta chains below were found in one sample sequenced in a study of CD8+ T cells in alopecia areata. Treatment in this sample: oral pan-JAK inhibitor, 5-10 mg twice daily. Reverse transcription of extracted RNA yielded cDNA, which provided the sequencing template. Here immunoSEQ multiplex PCR was the method, and the copy in TCRdb shows in-frame clones only, minus some. The top ten clones hold about 14% of a sample with approximately 160,000 clones, 60% of them seen once. Sequenced material: CD4+ T cells sorted from blood, taken at week 24, from a patient treated with tofacitinib. These receptors came from a human donor with alopecia areata.

In its sample, this clone was seen once. The chain recombines TRBV2 with TRBJ2-2; D not resolved. Germline loops: CDR1 SNHLY, CDR2 FYNNEI. The CDR3 runs to 15 residues. V gave up 2 bases and J gave up 4 bases, with 11 bases separating them. CDR3 nucleotide sequence: TGTGCCAGCAGTGAACGGTTCAGTTTCACCGGGGAGCTGTTTTTT. Its protein product is CASSERFSFTGELFF.

V is TRBV5-1 and J is TRBJ2-3; D is tentatively TRBD1 or TRBD2 (5 bases each). CDR1 SGHRS and CDR2 YFSETQ come from the germline V gene. The CDR3 totals 13 residues. Trimming shortened V by 4 bases and J by 7 bases, and 13 bases separated the two germline ends. The CDR3 DNA follows: TGCGCCAGCAGCATAAGTGGGGGAAATACGCAGTATTTT. This encodes CASSISGGNTQYF.

This clone was seen only a few times. The sample carries other DNA sequences with the same CDR3. The chain couples TRBV29-1 to TRBJ2-3, with unresolved D. Germline V gives CDR1 SQVTM, CDR2 ANQGSEA. The CDR3 has 11 residues. Trimming left V 2 bases short and J 4 bases short, with 4 bases between. The DNA of the CDR3 is TGCAGCGTTGAACTGGCAGATACGCAGTATTTT. Translating gives CSVELADTQYF.

This clone was seen more than once but under ten times. The chain recombines TRBV19 with TRBJ2-1, with 15 bases aligning to TRBD2. There are 19 residues in the CDR3. V trimming: 5 bases; J trimming: 6 bases; junction bases outside the gene matches: 14. Germline V gives CDR1 LNHDA, CDR2 SQIVND (reference sequence). As DNA, the CDR3 is TGTGCCAGTAGTGGACGGACTAGCGGGGGGGCGAATAGAGGCAATGAGCAGTTCTTC. Residues: CASSGRTSGGANRGNEQFF.

In regard to this clone: Other DNA sequences from this sample encode an identical CDR3 as well. V usage is TRBV5-1 and J usage is TRBJ2-7; D unclear. CDR1 and CDR2 from the germline V gene are SGHRS and YFSETQ. Trimming cost V 0 bases and J 3 bases, with 7 bases left between them. The CDR3 is 13 amino acids. The DNA of the CDR3 is TGCGCCAGCAGCTTGGAGCAAGGCTACGAGCAGTACTTC. Its translation is CASSLEQGYEQYF.

The V gene is TRBV19, the J gene TRBJ2-2; D is perhaps TRBD1 (6 bases). V shed 5 bases and J shed 6 bases, with 13 bases lying between them. Germline loops: CDR1 LNHDA, CDR2 SQIVND (reference sequence). The CDR3 covers 14 residues. The CDR3 spells CASSFGTSAGELFF. DNA of the CDR3: TGTGCCAGTAGTTTCGGGACATCCGCCGGGGAGCTGTTTTTT.

V is TRBV5-1 and J is TRBJ1-4, with D perhaps matching TRBD1 (6 bases). This CDR3 has 18 amino acids. Germline-derived CDR1 and CDR2 are SGHRS and YFSETQ. Trimming took 0 bases from V and 7 from J, leaving 22 bases between them. In nucleotides, the CDR3 is TGCGCCAGCAGCTTGGACCCAGGGGCGCAAGGAGGATTTGAAAAACTGTTTTTT. Its protein is CASSLDPGAQGGFEKLFF.

V and J are TRBV27 and TRBJ2-7, with D possibly TRBD2 on 6 matching bases. Germline values: CDR1 MNHEY, CDR2 SMNVEV (reference sequence). V was trimmed by 8 bases and J by 5 bases, leaving 13 bases between them. This CDR3 is 12 amino acids long. CDR3 loop: CASGRGPHEQYF. CDR3 DNA: TGTGCCAGCGGGCGGGGACCCCACGAGCAGTACTTC.

The chain combines TRBV5-6 with TRBJ1-5; D unresolved. The CDR3 runs 13 residues. Per the germline V gene, CDR1 is SGHDT and CDR2 is YYEEEE. Trimming cost V 1 base and J 4 bases, with 6 bases left between them. The CDR3 loop is CASSLRANQPQHF. The CDR3 region has the DNA TGTGCCAGCAGCTTGCGAGCTAATCAGCCCCAGCATTTT.

V is TRBV5-1 and J is TRBJ1-1, with a possible D match to TRBD1 (6 bases). Germline loops: CDR1 SGHRS, CDR2 YFSETQ. This CDR3 spans 15 amino acids. V was cut by 0 bases and J by 5 bases, with 14 bases left in between. In DNA form, the CDR3 reads TGCGCCAGCAGCTTGGCCCACAGGGATGAGACTGAAGCTTTCTTT. This encodes CASSLAHRDETEAFF.

Only one count was recorded for this clone. The genes are TRBV7-2 and TRBJ2-1; 7 bases match TRBD2. Germline loops: CDR1 SGHTA, CDR2 FQGNSA. The CDR3 has 17 amino acids. Trimming took 3 bases from V and 7 from J; bases not matched to a gene: 15. CDR3 protein: CASSFGEGTTLGNEQFF. Here the CDR3 DNA reads TGTGCCAGCAGCTTCGGAGAAGGGACTACCTTGGGGAATGAGCAGTTCTTC.

In its sample, this clone was seen a few times. This chain's CDR3 is CASSWGGVQETQYF. The CDR3 DNA reads TGTGCCAGCAGTTGGGGAGGGGTCCAAGAGACCCAGTACTTC. The chain couples TRBV6-6 to TRBJ2-5, with 7 bases lining up with TRBD2. The germline CDR1 and CDR2 sequences are MNHNY and SVGAGI (reference sequence). V gave up 4 bases and J gave up 1 base; unmatched junction bases: 3. The CDR3 covers 14 residues.

This chain connects TRBV6-1 to TRBJ1-2; D might be TRBD1 (5 bases). Germline V gene sequence: CDR1 MNHNS, CDR2 SASEGT. Trimming took off 4 bases at V and 4 bases at J, with 19 bases between the two ends. The CDR3 contains 16 residues. The CDR3: CASSATRGRTGYGYTF. CDR3 DNA sequence: TGTGCCAGCAGTGCGACCCGGGGACGGACGGGCTATGGCTACACCTTC.

This chain uses TRBV6-5 with TRBJ1-1; D remains unclear. Trimming pared 6 bases from V and 4 bases from J, leaving 12 bases between. Germline values: CDR1 MNHEY, CDR2 SVGAGI. The CDR3 contains 13 residues. The CDR3: CASSQGWITEAFF. Written as DNA, the CDR3 is TGTGCCAGCAGCCAAGGGTGGATCACTGAAGCTTTCTTT.

This chain connects TRBV7-3 to TRBJ1-2; TRBD1 matches 9 bases. The CDR3 is made up of 14 amino acids. Germline CDR1 is SGHTA and CDR2 is FQGTGA. V trimming: 5 bases; J trimming: 12 bases; junction bases outside the gene matches: 13. This CDR3 reads CASSLQGQGSVNTF. Written as DNA, the CDR3 is TGTGCCAGCAGCCTCCAGGGACAGGGAAGTGTAAACACCTTC. Looking up the rest from reference TRBV7-3 and TRBJ1-2 gives the full variable domain: GAGVSQTPSNKVTEKGKYVELRCDPISGHTALYWYRQSLGQGPEFLIYFQGTGAADDSGLPNDRFFAVRPEGSVSTLKIQRTERGDSAVYLCASSLQGQGSVNTFGSGTRLTVV.

This chain connects TRBV7-9 to TRBJ1-6; D is undetermined. CDR1 is SEHNR and CDR2 is FQNEAQ in the germline V gene (reference sequence). The CDR3 consists of 14 residues. The V end lost 5 bases, the J end lost 10 bases, and 15 bases lay between the germline ends. The DNA for the CDR3 is TGTGCCAGCAGCCCACGCCCGACGAACTCACCCCTCCACTTT. The encoded protein is CASSPRPTNSPLHF. The whole variable domain, filled in from reference TRBV7-9 and TRBJ1-6, reads DTGVSQNPRHKITKRGQNVTFRCDPISEHNRLYWYRQTLGQGPEFLTYFQNEAQLEKSRLLSDRFSAERPKGSFSTLEIQRTEQGDSAMYLCASSPRPTNSPLHFGNGTRLTVT.